This T cell receptor (beta chain) was observed in a study of T cell repertoires in cytomegalovirus infection (dated by TCRdb to 2018 to 2020). With respect to the entire study: Recently identified HLA-C-restricted CMV epitopes, whose presentation resists viral immunomodulation, were targeted by peptide stimulations together with well-studied HLA-B-restricted epitopes. The HLA type of each donor mattered for the analysis, because public TCR beta signatures pointed to carriage of CMV infection along with the matching HLA type. Summary of the overall study and its limitations: In both this cohort and an independent roughly 350-donor cohort, the cumulative frequency of public TCR beta family members distinguished carriers of CMV infection plus the relevant HLA type. The ex vivo response was dominated by HLA-C-restricted CMV-specific TCR beta clonotypes, which also provided the single most frequent clonotype in two of eight donors.

This sample was sequenced with an Illumina HiSeq 1500. TCRdb redid the processing of the public reads, applying fastp at Q25 and MiXCR, and retained in-frame beta chains. Rows with one shared CDR3 protein collapse into an entry with the most common genes and DNA. This sample comprises roughly 350,000 distinct CDR3 sequences, just under 35% of them detected only once. The leading ten clones occupy approximately 13% of the sample. Per the publication, the treatment or condition label means: in vitro stimulation with specific CMV peptide epitopes to enrich CMV-specific T cells. This clonotype was observed a handful of times. This clone's antigen is unknown. No base qualities exist here, and no much larger clone lies one base off it. Counted from cysteine to phenylalanine, this CDR3 has 15 amino acids. The read is trimmed to its CDR3 DNA, 45 bases read in frame from base 1. V is shortened by 5 bases, J by 0 bases, and the region joining them spans 11 bases. CDR1 and CDR2, per the germline V gene, are SGHTA and FQGNSA.

The TCR comes from a human donor in good health (CMV status not recorded). Some clones in this sample may be carry-over from other donors' samples. The rearranged chain carries TRBV7-2 and TRBJ2-4; no D gene is confidently identified. The sequences come from cultured PBMCs, collected from culture after CMV antigen stimulation. The CDR3 loop reads CASSAVAVAKNIQYF. The bases are TGTGCCAGCAGCGCCGTAGCTGTAGCCAAAAACATTCAGTACTTC.